The TCR beta chain described here comes from a study of beta chain features in type 1 diabetes. General observations from the study: When Type 1 diabetes patients were examined, their TCRB CDR3s proved moderately but significantly shorter in all four CD4+ subsets. Fewer insertions but more deletions were seen at VDJ junctions in type 1 diabetes patients.

This clone has only a few counts. As yet, its antigen is unknown. cDNA synthesis used the whole RNA isolate, giving expressed TCRB sequences. The data were produced by immunoSEQ multiplex PCR, yet TCRdb's version contains in-frame clones alone and is incomplete. The table records 200,000 to 300,000 clones, 11% of them present only once. Post-sort purity exceeded 95% for all sorted populations. Deletions cut 7 bases from V and 0 bases from J, with 12 bases between. The CDR3 runs to 13 residues. Per the germline V gene, CDR1 is SQVTM and CDR2 is ANQGSEA. This sequence joins TRBV29-1 and TRBJ1-2, with a possible D match to TRBD1 (5 bases). The clonotype was recovered from a man between 25 and 39 years old with type 1 diabetes. The material sequenced was naive CD4+ T cells from blood. CDR3 in amino acids: CSGGEPSNYGYTF. The CDR3 coding sequence is TGCAGCGGGGGGGAGCCGTCTAACTATGGCTACACCTTC.